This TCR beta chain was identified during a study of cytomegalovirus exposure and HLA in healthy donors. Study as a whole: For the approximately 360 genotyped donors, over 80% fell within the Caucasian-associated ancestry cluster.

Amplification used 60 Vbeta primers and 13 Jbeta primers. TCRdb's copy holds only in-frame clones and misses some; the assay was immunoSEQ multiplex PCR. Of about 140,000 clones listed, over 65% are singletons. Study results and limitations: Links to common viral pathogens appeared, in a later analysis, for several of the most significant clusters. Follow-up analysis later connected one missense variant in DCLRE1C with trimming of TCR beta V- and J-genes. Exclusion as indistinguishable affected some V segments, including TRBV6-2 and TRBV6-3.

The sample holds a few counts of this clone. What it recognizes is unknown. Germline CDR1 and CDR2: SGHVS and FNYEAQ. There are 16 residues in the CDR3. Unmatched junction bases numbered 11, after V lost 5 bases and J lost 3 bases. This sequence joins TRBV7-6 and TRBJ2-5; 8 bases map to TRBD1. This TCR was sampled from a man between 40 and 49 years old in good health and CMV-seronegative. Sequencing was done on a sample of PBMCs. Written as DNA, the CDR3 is TGTGCCAGCAGCGGAGAGACAGGGGAAAGGGAAGAGACCCAGTACTTC. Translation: CASSGETGEREETQYF. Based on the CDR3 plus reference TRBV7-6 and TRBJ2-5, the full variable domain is GAGVSQSPRYKVTKRGQDVALRCDPISGHVSLYWYRQALGQGPEFLTYFNYEAQQDKSGLPNDRFSAERPEGSISTLTIQRTEQRDSAMYRCASSGETGEREETQYFGPGTRLLVL.